Each of the 9 T cell receptor beta chains below was sequenced from the same sample in a study of monozygotic twins with inflammatory bowel disease. Using the 5' RACE reads, TCRdb records one entry per CDR3 protein without DNA. This sample contains some 450,000 distinct CDR3 sequences. Sequencing input: blood. The receptors were gathered from a human donor with ulcerative colitis or Crohn's disease, or a healthy co-twin of an affected twin (not recorded which).

The V gene is TRBV20-1, the J gene TRBJ2-1; TCRdb selects TRBD1, and the lack of DNA leaves this call unchecked. From germline, CDR1 is DFQATT and CDR2 SNEGSKA (reference sequence). The CDR3 is 18 residues long. The CDR3: CSVSRAAGEGSGYNEQFF.

The genes are TRBV29-1 and TRBJ1-2; TCRdb picks TRBD1, but there is no DNA to check that call. Germline CDR1 SQVTM, CDR2 ANQGSEA. This CDR3 is 19 amino acids long. CDR3 sequence: CSVDRFLRDRGRVGYGYTF. Using reference TRBV29-1 and TRBJ1-2 for the parts outside the CDR3, the full variable domain is SAVISQKPSRDICQRGTSLTIQCQVDSQVTMMFWYRQQPGQSLTLIATANQGSEATYESGFVIDKFPISRPNLTFSTLTVSNMSPEDSSIYLCSVDRFLRDRGRVGYGYTFGSGTRLTVV.

The V gene is TRBV10-3, the J gene TRBJ2-2. Germline CDR1 and CDR2: ENHRY and SYGVKD. The CDR3 runs 14 residues. CDR3 residues: CAMQRNANTGELFF.

The chain couples TRBV18 to TRBJ2-7. CDR3 length equals 15 residues. CDR1 and CDR2 from the germline V gene are KGHSH and LQKENI. The CDR3 is CASSPEGGSSYEQYF.

The chain recombines TRBV6-6 with TRBJ1-2; there is no DNA to check the TCRdb D call of TRBD1. Germline lookup yields CDR1 MNHNY and CDR2 SVGAGI (reference sequence). The CDR3 is made up of 14 amino acids. CDR3 loop: CATWPGQAYYGYTF.

The genes are TRBV5-1 and TRBJ2-5. Germline CDR1 is SGHRS and CDR2 is YFSETQ. CDR3 length: 14 residues. This CDR3 is CASSLMASGETQYF.

This rearrangement joins TRBV5-1 to TRBJ2-4; TCRdb's D call of TRBD2 is untestable without DNA. Germline V gene lookup returns CDR1 SGHRS and CDR2 YFSETQ. CDR3 length equals 16 residues. CDR3 sequence reads: CASSPTGREAKNIQYF.

The chain couples TRBV20-1 to TRBJ2-3; the TCRdb call, TRBD1, lacks DNA for checking. The CDR3 has 15 residues. Germline V gene sequence: CDR1 DFQATT, CDR2 SNEGSKA (reference sequence). The CDR3 region is CSATPPGRAADTQYF.

The V and J genes are TRBV6-6 and TRBJ2-5; the D call of TRBD1 rests on TCRdb alone, since no DNA is present to check it. Germline CDR1 MNHNY, CDR2 SVGAGI (reference sequence). The CDR3 length is 14 residues. The chain's CDR3 is CASSNWDSQETQYF.